This is a list of T cell receptor beta chains from one sample in a study of blood T cells in healthy people across ages. TCRdb processed the 5' RACE reads anew with MiXCR; each CDR3 protein has one entry. The sample gives around 1,600,000 distinct CDR3 sequences, less than 45% of which show up once; under 5% is in the top ten. The sample was blood. The origin of the receptors is a woman aged 18-30 years in good health. Each CDR3 is given with its conserved first and last residue. The D gene is left open where the match is weak. Expanded clones are given a class, and other clones once, few, many or no size at all.

few TRBD1 TRBJ2-1 TRBV20-1 TGCAGTGCTAGAACCGGGACAGGGACCTACAATGAGCAGTTCTTC CSARTGTGTYNEQFF
NA NA TRBJ2-1 TRBV5-1 TGCGCCAGCAGCCCAACGACAGGATCTCCCTACAATGAGCAGTTCTTC CASSPTTGSPYNEQFF
few NA TRBJ2-5 TRBV29-1 TGCAGCGTCCGAGGAGCACTATACAATGAGCAGTACTTC CSVRGALYNEQYF
NA TRBD1 TRBJ2-1 TRBV4-1 TGCGCCAGCAGCCCCGGGGCATCCAGGGGGCTACACAATGAGCAGTTCTTC CASSPGASRGLHNEQFF
many NA TRBJ2-7 TRBV5-1 TGCGCCAGCAGCTTGGGACACAGGGACTCCTCCTACGAGCAGTACTTC CASSLGHRDSSYEQYF
NA NA TRBJ2-7 TRBV7-9 TGTGCCAGCAGCTCCCGGGACCTCTACAATGAGCAGTACTTC CASSSRDLYNEQYF
few NA TRBJ2-3 TRBV27 TGTGCCAGCAGTTTACCGGGGAAGGCAGATACGCAGTATTTT CASSLPGKADTQYF
once NA TRBJ1-2 TRBV20-1 TGCAGTGCTAGAGATATACACAGCTCCAGCTATGGCTACACCTTC CSARDIHSSSYGYTF
NA TRBD1 TRBJ1-2 TRBV5-1 TGCGCCAACAGCCCGGGACAGTGGACCTACTATGGCTACACCTTC CANSPGQWTYYGYTF
NA NA TRBJ2-4 TRBV13 TGTGCCAGCAGCTTAGGGGGAGCTCAAAACATTCAGTACTTC CASSLGGAQNIQYF
NA NA TRBJ2-7 TRBV6-2/TRBV6-3 TGTGCCAGCAGTTACTTTGGGATGGGATACAATGAGCAGTACTTC CASSYFGMGYNEQYF